This TCR beta chain was documented in a study of technical replicates of blood from several donors. TCRdb's table, derived via immunoSEQ multiplex PCR, lists solely in-frame clones and lacks some. This table has tens of thousands of clones, under 99% appearing once. The V gene end was trimmed by 5 bases and the J gene end by 15 bases; junction bases not matched to a gene: 19. The CDR3 runs to 15 residues. Germline CDR1 SGHTA, CDR2 FQGTGA. The V and J genes are TRBV7-3 and TRBJ2-1, with 7 positions matching TRBD1. This receptor was identified in a human donor in good health. Sequences were obtained from T cells isolated from PBMCs. The CDR3 here is CASSLYQPAEGGPFF. CDR3 DNA sequence: TGTGCCAGCAGCCTCTACCAGCCTGCGGAAGGGGGCCCGTTCTTC. Looking up the rest from reference TRBV7-3 and TRBJ2-1 gives the full variable domain: GAGVSQTPSNKVTEKGKYVELRCDPISGHTALYWYRQSLGQGPEFLIYFQGTGAADDSGLPNDRFFAVRPEGSVSTLKIQRTERGDSAVYLCASSLYQPAEGGPFFGPGTRLTVL.